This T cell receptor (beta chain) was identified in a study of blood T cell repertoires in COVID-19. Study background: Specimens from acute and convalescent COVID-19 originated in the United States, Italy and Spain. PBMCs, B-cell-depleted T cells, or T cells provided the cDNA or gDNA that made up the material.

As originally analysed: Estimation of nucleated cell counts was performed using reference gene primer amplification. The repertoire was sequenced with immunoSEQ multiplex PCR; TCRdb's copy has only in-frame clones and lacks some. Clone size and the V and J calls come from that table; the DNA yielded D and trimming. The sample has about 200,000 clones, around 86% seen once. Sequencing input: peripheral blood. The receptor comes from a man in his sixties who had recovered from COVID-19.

Here the CDR3 DNA reads TGTGCCAGCAGCTTAGACGGGTTCGGAAACACCATATATTTT. Its translation is CASSLDGFGNTIYF. This chain uses TRBV11-2 with TRBJ1-3; D is unclear. Germline assignment: CDR1 SGHAT and CDR2 FQNNGV. Trimming took 0 bases from V and 4 from J, leaving 7 bases between them. This CDR3 spans 14 amino acids.